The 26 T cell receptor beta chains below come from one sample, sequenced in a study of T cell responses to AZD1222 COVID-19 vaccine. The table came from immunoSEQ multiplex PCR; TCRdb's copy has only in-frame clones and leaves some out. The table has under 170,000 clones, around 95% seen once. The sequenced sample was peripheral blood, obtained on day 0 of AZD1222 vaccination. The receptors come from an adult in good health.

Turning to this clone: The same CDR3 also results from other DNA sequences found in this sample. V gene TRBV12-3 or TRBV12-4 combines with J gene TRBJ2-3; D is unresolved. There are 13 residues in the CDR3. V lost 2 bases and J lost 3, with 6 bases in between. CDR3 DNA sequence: TGTGCCAGCAGTTTAAGGCGGACAGATACGCAGTATTTT. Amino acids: CASSLRRTDTQYF.

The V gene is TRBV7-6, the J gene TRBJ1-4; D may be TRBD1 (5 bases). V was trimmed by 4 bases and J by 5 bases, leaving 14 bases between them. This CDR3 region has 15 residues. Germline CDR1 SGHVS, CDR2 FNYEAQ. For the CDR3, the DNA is TGTGCCAGCAGCTCCTCTAAGGGGAGAAATGAAAAACTGTTTTTT. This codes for CASSSSKGRNEKLFF.

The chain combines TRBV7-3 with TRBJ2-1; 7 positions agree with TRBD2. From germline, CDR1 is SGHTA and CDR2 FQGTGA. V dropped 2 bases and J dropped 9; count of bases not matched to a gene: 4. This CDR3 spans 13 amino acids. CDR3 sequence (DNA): TGTGCCAGCAGCTTAGCGGGAGCAGGTGAGCAGTTCTTC. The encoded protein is CASSLAGAGEQFF.

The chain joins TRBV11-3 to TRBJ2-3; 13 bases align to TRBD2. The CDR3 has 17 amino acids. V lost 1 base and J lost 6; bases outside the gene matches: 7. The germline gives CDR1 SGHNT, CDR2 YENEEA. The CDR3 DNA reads TGTGCCAGCAGCTTAGGAGGATTACTAGCGGGAGGGGATACGCAGTATTTT. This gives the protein CASSLGGLLAGGDTQYF. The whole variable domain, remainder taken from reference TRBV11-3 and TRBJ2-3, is EAGVVQSPRYKIIEKKQPVAFWCNPISGHNTLYWYLQNLGQGPELLIRYENEEAVDDSQLPKDRFSAERLKGVDSTLKIQPAELGDSAVYLCASSLGGLLAGGDTQYFGPGTRLTVL.

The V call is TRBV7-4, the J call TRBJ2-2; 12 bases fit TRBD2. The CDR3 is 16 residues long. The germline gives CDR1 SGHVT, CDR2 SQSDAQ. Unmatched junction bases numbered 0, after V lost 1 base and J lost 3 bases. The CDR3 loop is CASSLGLAGDTGELFF. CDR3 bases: TGTGCCAGCAGCTTAGGACTAGCGGGGGACACCGGGGAGCTGTTTTTT.

Here the CDR3 reads CSASPRREAFF. Written as DNA, the CDR3 is TGCAGTGCTAGTCCCAGACGTGAAGCTTTCTTT. The genes are TRBV20-1 and TRBJ1-1; D is ambiguous. The CDR3 runs to 11 residues. The V gene lost 3 bases and the J gene lost 7 bases, with 9 bases spanning the gap. Germline CDR1 reads DFQATT; CDR2 reads SNEGSKA (reference sequence).

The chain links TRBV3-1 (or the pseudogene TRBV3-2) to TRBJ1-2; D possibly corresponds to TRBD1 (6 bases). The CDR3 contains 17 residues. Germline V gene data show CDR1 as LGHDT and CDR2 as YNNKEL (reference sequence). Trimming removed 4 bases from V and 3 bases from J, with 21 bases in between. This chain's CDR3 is CASSRVLVGGAYYGYTF. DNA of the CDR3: TGTGCCAGCAGCCGAGTACTCGTAGGGGGGGCGTACTATGGCTACACCTTC.

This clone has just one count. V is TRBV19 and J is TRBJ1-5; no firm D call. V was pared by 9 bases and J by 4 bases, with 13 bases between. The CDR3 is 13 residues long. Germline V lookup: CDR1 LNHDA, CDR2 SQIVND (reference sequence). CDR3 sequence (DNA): TGTGCCAGCTACAAGGGCCCTAATCAGCCCCAGCATTTT. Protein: CASYKGPNQPQHF.

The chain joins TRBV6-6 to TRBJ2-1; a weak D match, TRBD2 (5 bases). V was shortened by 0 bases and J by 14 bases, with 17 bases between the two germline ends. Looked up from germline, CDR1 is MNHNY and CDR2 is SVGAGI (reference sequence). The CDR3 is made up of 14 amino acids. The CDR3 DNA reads TGTGCCAGCAGTTACTCCCCTACTAGAGAGGAAGAGTTCTTC. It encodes CASSYSPTREEEFF.

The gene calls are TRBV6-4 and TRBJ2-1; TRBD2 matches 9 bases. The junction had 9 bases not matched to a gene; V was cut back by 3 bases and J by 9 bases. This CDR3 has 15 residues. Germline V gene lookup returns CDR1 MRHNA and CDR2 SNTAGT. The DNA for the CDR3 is TGTGCCAGCAGTGATACAAGCGGGGGGTTAAGTGAGCAGTTCTTC. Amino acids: CASSDTSGGLSEQFF.

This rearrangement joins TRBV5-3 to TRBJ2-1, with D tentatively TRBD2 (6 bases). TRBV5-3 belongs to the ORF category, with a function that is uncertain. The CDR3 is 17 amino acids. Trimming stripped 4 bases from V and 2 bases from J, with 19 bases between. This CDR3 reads CARSPPGQGGPYNEQFF. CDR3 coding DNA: TGTGCCAGAAGCCCCCCCGGGCAGGGAGGCCCCTACAATGAGCAGTTCTTC.

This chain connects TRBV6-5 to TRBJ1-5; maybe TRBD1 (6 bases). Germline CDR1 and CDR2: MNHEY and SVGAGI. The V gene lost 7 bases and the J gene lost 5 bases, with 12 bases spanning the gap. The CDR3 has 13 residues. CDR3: CASIGGGHQPQHF. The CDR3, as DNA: TGTGCCAGCATAGGAGGGGGGCATCAGCCCCAGCATTTT.

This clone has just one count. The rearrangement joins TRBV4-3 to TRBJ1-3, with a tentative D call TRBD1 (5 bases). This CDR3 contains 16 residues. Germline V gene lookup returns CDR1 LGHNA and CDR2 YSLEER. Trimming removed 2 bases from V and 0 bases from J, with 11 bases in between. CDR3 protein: CASSQLGTYSGNTIYF. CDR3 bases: TGCGCCAGCAGCCAACTAGGGACCTACTCTGGAAACACCATATATTTT.

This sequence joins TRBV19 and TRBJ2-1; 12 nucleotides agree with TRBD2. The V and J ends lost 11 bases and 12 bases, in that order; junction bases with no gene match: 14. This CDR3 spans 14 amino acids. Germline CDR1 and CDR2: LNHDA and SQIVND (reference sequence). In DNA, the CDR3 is TGTGCCTCCTGGGACAGGACTAGCGGGATAGGGCAGTTCTTC. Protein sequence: CASWDRTSGIGQFF.

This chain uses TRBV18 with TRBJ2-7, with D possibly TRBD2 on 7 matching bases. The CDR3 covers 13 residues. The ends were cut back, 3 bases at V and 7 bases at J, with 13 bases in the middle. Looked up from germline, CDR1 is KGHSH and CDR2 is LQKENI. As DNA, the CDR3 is TGTGCCAGCTCACCGGCGGGGGCTTGGGAGCAGTACGTC. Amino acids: CASSPAGAWEQYV.

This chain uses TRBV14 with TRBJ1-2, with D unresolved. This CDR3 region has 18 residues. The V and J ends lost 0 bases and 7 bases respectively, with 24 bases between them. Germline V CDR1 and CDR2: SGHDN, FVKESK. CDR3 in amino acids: CASSQDIPLERAACGYTF. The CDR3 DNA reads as TGTGCCAGCAGCCAAGATATCCCGCTTGAACGGGCGGCTTGTGGCTACACCTTC.

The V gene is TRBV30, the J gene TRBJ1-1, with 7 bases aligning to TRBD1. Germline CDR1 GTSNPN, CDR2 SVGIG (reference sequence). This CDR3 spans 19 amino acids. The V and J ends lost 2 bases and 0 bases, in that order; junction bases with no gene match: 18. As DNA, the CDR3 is TGTGCCTGGAGTTCGAACCGACAGGGAAATTGGAGAATGAACACTGAAGCTTTCTTT. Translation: CAWSSNRQGNWRMNTEAFF.

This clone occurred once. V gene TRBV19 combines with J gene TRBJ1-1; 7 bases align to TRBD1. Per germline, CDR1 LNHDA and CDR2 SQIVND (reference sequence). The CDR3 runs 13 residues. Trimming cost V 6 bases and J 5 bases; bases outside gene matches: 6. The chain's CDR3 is CASSKYRGTEAFF. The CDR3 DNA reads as TGTGCCAGTAGCAAGTACAGGGGTACTGAAGCTTTCTTT.

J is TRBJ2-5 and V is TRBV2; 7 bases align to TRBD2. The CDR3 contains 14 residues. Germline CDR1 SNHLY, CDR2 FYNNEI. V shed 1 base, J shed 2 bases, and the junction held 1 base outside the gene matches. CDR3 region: CASSEVSGQETQYF. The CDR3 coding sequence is TGTGCCAGCAGTGAAGTTAGCGGGCAAGAGACCCAGTACTTC.

For the CDR3, the DNA is TGTGCCAGTAGTATTGGGGGTAATCAGCCCCAGCATTTT. It specifies CASSIGGNQPQHF. The J gene is TRBJ1-5, the V gene TRBV19; TRBD1 might be the D (5 bases). The germline CDR1 and CDR2 sequences are LNHDA and SQIVND (reference sequence). Trimming took off 3 bases at V and 4 bases at J, with 7 bases between the two ends. The CDR3 covers 13 residues.

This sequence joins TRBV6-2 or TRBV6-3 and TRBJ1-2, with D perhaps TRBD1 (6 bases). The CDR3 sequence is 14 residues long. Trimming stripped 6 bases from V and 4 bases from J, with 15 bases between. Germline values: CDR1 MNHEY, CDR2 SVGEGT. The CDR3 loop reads CASSRRGGLYGYTF. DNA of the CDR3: TGTGCCAGCAGCCGACGGGGGGGGCTCTATGGCTACACCTTC.

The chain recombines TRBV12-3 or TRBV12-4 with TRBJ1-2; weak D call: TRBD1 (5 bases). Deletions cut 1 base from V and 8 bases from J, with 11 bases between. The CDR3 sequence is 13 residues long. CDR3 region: CASSLGGADGYTF. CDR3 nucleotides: TGTGCCAGCAGTTTAGGAGGGGCCGACGGCTACACCTTC.

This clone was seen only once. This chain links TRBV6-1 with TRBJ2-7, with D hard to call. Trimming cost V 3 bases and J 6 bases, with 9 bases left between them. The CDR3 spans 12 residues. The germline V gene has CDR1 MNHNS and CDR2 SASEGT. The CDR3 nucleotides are TGTGCCAGCAGTGACGGGTCCCCCGAGCAGTACGTC. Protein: CASSDGSPEQYV.

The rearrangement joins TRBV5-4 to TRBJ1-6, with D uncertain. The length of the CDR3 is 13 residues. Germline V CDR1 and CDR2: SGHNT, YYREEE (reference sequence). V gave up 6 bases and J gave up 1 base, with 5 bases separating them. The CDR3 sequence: CASKGSYNSPLHF. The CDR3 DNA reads TGTGCCAGCAAGGGATCCTATAATTCACCCCTCCACTTT.

CDR3 coding DNA: TGTGCCAGCAGCCAAGTAACGTCAGGGGAAGAGACCCAGTACTTC. It specifies CASSQVTSGEETQYF. The J gene is TRBJ2-5, the V gene TRBV3-1 (or the pseudogene TRBV3-2); possible D gene TRBD1, 6 bases. The V end was cut by 1 base, the J end by 3 bases, with 12 bases between. Germline CDR1 and CDR2: LGHDT and YNNKEL (reference sequence). The CDR3 has 15 residues.

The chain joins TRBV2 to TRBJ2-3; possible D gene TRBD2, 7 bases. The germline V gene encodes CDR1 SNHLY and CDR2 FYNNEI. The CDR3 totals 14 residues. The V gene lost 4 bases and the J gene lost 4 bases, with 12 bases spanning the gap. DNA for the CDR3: TGTGCCAGCAGTGGTAGGGGGGGTTCAGATACGCAGTATTTT. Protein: CASSGRGGSDTQYF.